A single sample is the source of the 24 T cell receptor beta chains below, sequenced in a study of response to subunit inactivated influenza vaccine. TCRdb reprocessed the RT-PCR reads via MiXCR and lists one record per CDR3 protein. The profile shows approximately 530,000 distinct CDR3 sequences, 10% to 15% of them singletons. The source material was PBMCs from blood, sampled more than 35 days after vaccination. The receptors stem from a man aged 45 to 65 who received an inactivated influenza vaccine.

This clonotype was seen more than once but under ten times. The chain joins TRBV12-3 or TRBV12-4 to TRBJ2-1, with a possible D match to TRBD1 (5 bases). Trimming shortened V by 5 bases and J by 2 bases, and 13 bases separated the two germline ends. The length of the CDR3 is 15 residues. The CDR3 protein is CASSETGPPYNEQFF. The CDR3 DNA reads TGTGCCAGCAGTGAAACAGGTCCCCCCTACAATGAGCAGTTCTTC.

This clonotype turned up a few times. This chain connects TRBV7-2 to TRBJ2-5, with TRBD2 as a possible D gene (6 bases). V was pared by 4 bases and J by 6 bases, with 15 bases between. This CDR3 comprises 14 residues. In germline, CDR1 is SGHTA, CDR2 FQGNSA. CDR3: CASSYTPGDKTQYF. The CDR3 DNA reads TGTGCCAGCAGCTACACCCCGGGAGATAAGACCCAGTACTTC.

The V call is TRBV29-1, the J call TRBJ2-5; the D is unclear. CDR3 length: 12 amino acids. The ends were cut back, 4 bases at V and 7 bases at J, with 13 bases in the middle. In germline, CDR1 is SQVTM, CDR2 ANQGSEA. CDR3 nucleotides: TGCAGCGTTGTCCCCGGGCCCGGGACCCAGTACTTC. This encodes CSVVPGPGTQYF. Full variable domain (remainder filled in from reference TRBV29-1 and TRBJ2-5): SAVISQKPSRDICQRGTSLTIQCQVDSQVTMMFWYRQQPGQSLTLIATANQGSEATYESGFVIDKFPISRPNLTFSTLTVSNMSPEDSSIYLCSVVPGPGTQYFGPGTRLLVL.

This clonotype was seen only a few times. The V and J genes are TRBV4-1 and TRBJ2-1, with D tentatively TRBD1 (5 bases). CDR3 size: 16 residues. Germline V lookup: CDR1 MGHRA, CDR2 YSYEKL. V lost 5 bases, J lost 0 bases, and 14 bases lay in between. This CDR3 reads CASSKDIVGSYNEQFF. DNA of the CDR3: TGCGCCAGCAGCAAGGACATTGTGGGCTCCTACAATGAGCAGTTCTTC.

This clonotype appeared many times. The chain carries TRBV9 and TRBJ1-2; D is unclear. V lost 0 bases, J lost 6 bases, and 9 bases lay in between. The CDR3 sequence is 13 residues long. Germline lookup yields CDR1 SGDLS and CDR2 YYNGEE. CDR3 sequence: CASSVGMEDGYTF. The CDR3 DNA is TGTGCCAGCAGCGTAGGAATGGAGGATGGCTACACCTTC.

This clonotype was detected a few times. The rearrangement links TRBV11-2 to TRBJ2-7; TRBD1 might be the D (6 bases). V was cut by 1 base and J by 2 bases, with 12 bases left in between. Looked up from germline, CDR1 is SGHAT and CDR2 is FQNNGV. The CDR3 has 15 residues. The CDR3 is CASSLVGRGTYEQYF. CDR3 in DNA: TGTGCCAGCAGCTTAGTTGGCAGGGGAACCTACGAGCAGTACTTC.

The chain is built from TRBV29-1 and TRBJ2-7; 8 nucleotides line up with TRBD1. The CDR3 extends over 14 amino acids. The J segment lost 3 bases and the V segment lost 7 bases, leaving 11 bases of the junction unmatched. Germline CDR1 SQVTM, CDR2 ANQGSEA. The chain's CDR3 is CSAASGTGNYEQYF. CDR3 DNA sequence: TGCAGCGCCGCATCCGGGACAGGAAACTACGAGCAGTACTTC.

This clonotype was recorded a few times. The rearrangement uses TRBV28 and TRBJ2-7, with D tentatively TRBD1 (6 bases). Germline lookup yields CDR1 MDHEN and CDR2 SYDVKM. V lost 5 bases to trimming and J lost 2 bases, with 16 bases between them. There are 15 residues in the CDR3. The chain's CDR3 is CASSPAGQSPYEQYF. The CDR3 coding sequence is TGTGCCAGCAGTCCGGCCGGACAGTCTCCCTACGAGCAGTACTTC.

This rearrangement joins TRBV30 to TRBJ1-2; D perhaps matches TRBD1 (5 bases). CDR1 and CDR2 (germline): GTSNPN, SVGIG (reference sequence). Trimming took off 4 bases at V and 8 bases at J, with 17 bases between the two ends. The CDR3 loop spans 13 amino acids. In DNA, the CDR3 is TGTGCCTGGAATCGCGGCAGGGTAAACGGCTACACCTTC. It codes for CAWNRGRVNGYTF.

This clonotype was counted between two and nine times. This chain joins TRBV5-4 and TRBJ2-6; unclear D gene. The CDR3 totals 13 residues. Germline V gives CDR1 SGHNT, CDR2 YYREEE (reference sequence). The CDR3 spells CAVRSSGANVLTF. CDR3 nucleotides: TGTGCAGTTAGGAGCTCTGGGGCCAACGTCCTGACTTTC.

The V gene is TRBV6-2 or TRBV6-3, the J gene TRBJ2-5; 9 bases match TRBD2. Trimming cost V 1 base and J 1 base; bases outside gene matches: 7. The CDR3 covers 17 residues. From germline, CDR1 is MNHEY and CDR2 SVGEGT. This chain's CDR3 is CASSYWSTTSGQETQYF. CDR3 bases: TGTGCCAGCAGTTACTGGTCAACGACTAGCGGCCAAGAGACCCAGTACTTC.

This clonotype has only a few counts. V usage is TRBV15 and J usage is TRBJ2-3, with D possibly being TRBD1 (6 bases). This CDR3 is built from 16 residues. V was pared by 2 bases and J by 0 bases, with 12 bases between. Germline V lookup: CDR1 LNHNV, CDR2 YYDKDF (reference sequence). CDR3 coding DNA: TGTGCCACCAGCAGAATCCGGACAGCTAGCACAGATACGCAGTATTTT. Protein product: CATSRIRTASTDTQYF. Complete variable domain (other parts from reference TRBV15 and TRBJ2-3): DAMVIQNPRYQVTQFGKPVTLSCSQTLNHNVMYWYQQKSSQAPKLLFHYYDKDFNNEADTPDNFQSRRPNTSFCFLDIRSPGLGDTAMYLCATSRIRTASTDTQYFGPGTRLTVL.

This clonotype was seen a handful of times. The chain joins TRBV5-1 to TRBJ2-3; D uncertain. From germline, CDR1 is SGHRS and CDR2 YFSETQ. Trimming pared 3 bases from V and 6 bases from J, leaving 14 bases between. The CDR3 is 14 amino acids. CDR3 sequence: CASSSQGIGDTQYF. In DNA, the CDR3 is TGCGCCAGCAGCTCCCAAGGCATCGGGGATACGCAGTATTTT.

This chain links TRBV28 with TRBJ2-7, with D perhaps TRBD2 (5 bases). CDR1 MDHEN and CDR2 SYDVKM come from the germline V gene. The CDR3 totals 14 residues. V lost 2 bases and J 1 base, leaving 9 bases between the germline ends. The CDR3 region is CASSLPSGSYEQYF. The CDR3 DNA reads TGTGCCAGCAGTTTACCTTCGGGATCCTACGAGCAGTACTTC.

The gene calls are TRBV5-6 and TRBJ2-7, with D possibly matching TRBD1 (5 bases). Per germline, CDR1 SGHDT and CDR2 YYEEEE. The CDR3 covers 13 residues. The V and J ends lost 7 bases and 2 bases respectively, with 13 bases between them. The CDR3 region is CASGTGHTYEQYF. The DNA for the CDR3 is TGTGCCAGCGGTACAGGACATACCTACGAGCAGTACTTC.

Many counts were recorded for this clonotype. The chain carries TRBV5-8 and TRBJ1-1; D possibly corresponds to TRBD1 (6 bases). CDR1 and CDR2 from the germline V gene are SGHTS and YDEGEE. V lost 4 bases, J lost 4 bases, and 11 bases lay in between. The CDR3 runs to 13 residues. The CDR3 DNA reads as TGTGCCAGCAGCCTGGGGGGGCCCACTGAAGCTTTCTTT. Its translation: CASSLGGPTEAFF.

Ten or more counts support this clonotype. V is TRBV29-1 and J is TRBJ2-1, with TRBD1 as a possible D gene (5 bases). Deletions cut 4 bases from V and 10 bases from J, with 14 bases between. Germline assignment: CDR1 SQVTM and CDR2 ANQGSEA. This CDR3 region has 12 residues. DNA of the CDR3: TGCAGCGTTGTACCACAGGTGGACGAGCAGTTCTTC. This translates into CSVVPQVDEQFF.

This clonotype came up many times. The chain links TRBV12-3 or TRBV12-4 to TRBJ2-7, with 8 bases identical to TRBD1. Germline trimming cut 7 bases from V and 3 bases from J; bases unmatched to any gene: 5. The CDR3 consists of 13 residues. The CDR3, as DNA: TGTGCCAGCAACCCCGGGACAGGCTACGAGCAGTACTTC. The encoded protein is CASNPGTGYEQYF.

The table lists this clonotype with a few counts. This sequence joins TRBV29-1 and TRBJ1-2, with unresolved D. The CDR3 consists of 13 residues. Trimming removed 7 bases at V and 3 bases at J, with 15 bases between. Per the germline V gene, CDR1 is SQVTM and CDR2 is ANQGSEA. CDR3 sequence reads: CSGIDPSDYGYTF. DNA for the CDR3: TGCAGCGGCATTGACCCATCCGACTATGGCTACACCTTC.

This clonotype came up many times. This chain uses TRBV29-1 with TRBJ2-1; D perhaps matches TRBD1 (6 bases). The CDR3 has 14 amino acids. V gave up 1 base and J gave up 0 bases, with 7 bases separating them. The germline gives CDR1 SQVTM, CDR2 ANQGSEA. The CDR3 nucleotides are TGCAGCGTTGAAGGGACAGACTCCTACAATGAGCAGTTCTTC. It is translated as CSVEGTDSYNEQFF.

The CDR3 DNA reads TGCAGTGCTAGAGATAGGGCGATAGCTACTGGAAACACCATATATTTT. Translated: CSARDRAIATGNTIYF. The chain employs TRBV20-1 and TRBJ1-3; D uncertain. This CDR3 spans 16 amino acids. Germline CDR1 and CDR2: DFQATT and SNEGSKA (reference sequence). V was trimmed by 0 bases and J by 2 bases, leaving 14 bases between them.

This clonotype was counted only a few times. The gene calls are TRBV7-2 and TRBJ1-2; TRBD1 matches 8 bases. In germline, CDR1 is SGHTA, CDR2 FQGNSA. The CDR3 extends over 16 amino acids. The V segment lost 0 bases and the J segment 4 bases; nucleotides outside the gene matches: 7. CDR3 region: CASSLAQGALVYGYTF. CDR3 DNA sequence: TGTGCCAGCAGCTTAGCCCAGGGGGCGCTTGTCTATGGCTACACCTTC.

The chain uses TRBV20-1 and TRBJ2-3; 8 positions match TRBD2. V shed 0 bases and J 4 bases; nucleotides not matched to a gene: 6. The CDR3 spans 15 residues. Germline V lookup: CDR1 DFQATT, CDR2 SNEGSKA (reference sequence). In DNA, the CDR3 is TGCAGTGCTAGAGATCCGACTAGCGTTGCAGATACGCAGTATTTT. Amino acids: CSARDPTSVADTQYF.

This clonotype has just a few counts. The gene calls are TRBV20-1 and TRBJ1-5; 10 bases are shared with TRBD1. Germline CDR1 is DFQATT and CDR2 is SNEGSKA (reference sequence). The CDR3 has 15 residues. The V gene end was trimmed by 1 base and the J gene end by 3 bases; junction bases not matched to a gene: 3. CDR3 in DNA: TGCAGTGCTAGAGGACAGGGGGCCCCCAATCAGCCCCAGCATTTT. The encoded protein is CSARGQGAPNQPQHF.